This note documents a single TCR beta chain sequence. These data come from a study of cytomegalovirus exposure and HLA in healthy donors. PCR was performed using 60 Vbeta and 13 Jbeta primers. The table came from immunoSEQ multiplex PCR; TCRdb's copy has only in-frame clones and leaves some out. The table includes more than 150,000 clones, about 90% detected once. The CDR3 has 16 residues. Losses at the gene ends were 0 bases for V and 2 bases for J; bases not matched to a gene: 5. Germline CDR1 reads SGHTA; CDR2 reads FQGNSA. Samples came from healthy bone marrow donors. Sequencing used PBMCs. The sequence was obtained from a girl under three years old in good health and CMV-seronegative. The chain carries TRBV7-2 and TRBJ2-7, with TRBD2 matching 9 bases. Here the CDR3 reads CASSLAGAGGTYEQYF. The CDR3 coding sequence is TGTGCCAGCAGCTTAGCCGGTGCGGGAGGGACCTACGAGCAGTACTTC. The variable domain in full, completed from reference TRBV7-2 and TRBJ2-7, reads GAGVSQSPSNKVTEKGKDVELRCDPISGHTALYWYRQSLGQGLEFLIYFQGNSAPDKSGLPSDRFSAERTGGSVSTLTIQRTQQEDSAVYLCASSLAGAGGTYEQYFGPGTRLTVT.